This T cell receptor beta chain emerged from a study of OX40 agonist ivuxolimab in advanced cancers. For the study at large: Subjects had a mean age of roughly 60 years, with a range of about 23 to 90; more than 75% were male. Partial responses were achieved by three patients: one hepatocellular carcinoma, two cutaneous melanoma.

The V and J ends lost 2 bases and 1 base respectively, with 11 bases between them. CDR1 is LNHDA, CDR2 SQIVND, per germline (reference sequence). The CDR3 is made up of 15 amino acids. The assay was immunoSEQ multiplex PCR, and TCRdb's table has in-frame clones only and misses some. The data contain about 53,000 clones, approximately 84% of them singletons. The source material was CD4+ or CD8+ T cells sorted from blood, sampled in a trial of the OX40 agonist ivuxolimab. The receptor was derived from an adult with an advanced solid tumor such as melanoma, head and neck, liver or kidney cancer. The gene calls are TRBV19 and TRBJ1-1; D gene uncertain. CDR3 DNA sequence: TGTGCCAGTAGTATAATCGGGGTCGGGAACACTGAAGCTTTCTTT. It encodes CASSIIGVGNTEAFF.